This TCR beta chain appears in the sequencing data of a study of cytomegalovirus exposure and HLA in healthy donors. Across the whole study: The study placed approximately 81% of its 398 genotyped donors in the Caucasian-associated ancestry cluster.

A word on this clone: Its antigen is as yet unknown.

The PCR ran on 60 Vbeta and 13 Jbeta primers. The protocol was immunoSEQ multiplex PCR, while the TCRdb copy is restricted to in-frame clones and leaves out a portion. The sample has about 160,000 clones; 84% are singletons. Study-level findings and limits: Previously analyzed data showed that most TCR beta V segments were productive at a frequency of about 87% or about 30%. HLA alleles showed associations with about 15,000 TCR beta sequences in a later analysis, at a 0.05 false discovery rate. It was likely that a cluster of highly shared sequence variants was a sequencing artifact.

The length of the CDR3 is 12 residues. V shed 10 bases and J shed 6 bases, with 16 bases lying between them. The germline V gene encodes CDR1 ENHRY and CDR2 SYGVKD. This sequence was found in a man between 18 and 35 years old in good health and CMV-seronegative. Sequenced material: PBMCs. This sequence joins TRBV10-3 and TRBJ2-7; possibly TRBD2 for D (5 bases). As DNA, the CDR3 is TGTGCCACCTTGAGGGATGAATCCGAGCAGTACTTC. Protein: CATLRDESEQYF.